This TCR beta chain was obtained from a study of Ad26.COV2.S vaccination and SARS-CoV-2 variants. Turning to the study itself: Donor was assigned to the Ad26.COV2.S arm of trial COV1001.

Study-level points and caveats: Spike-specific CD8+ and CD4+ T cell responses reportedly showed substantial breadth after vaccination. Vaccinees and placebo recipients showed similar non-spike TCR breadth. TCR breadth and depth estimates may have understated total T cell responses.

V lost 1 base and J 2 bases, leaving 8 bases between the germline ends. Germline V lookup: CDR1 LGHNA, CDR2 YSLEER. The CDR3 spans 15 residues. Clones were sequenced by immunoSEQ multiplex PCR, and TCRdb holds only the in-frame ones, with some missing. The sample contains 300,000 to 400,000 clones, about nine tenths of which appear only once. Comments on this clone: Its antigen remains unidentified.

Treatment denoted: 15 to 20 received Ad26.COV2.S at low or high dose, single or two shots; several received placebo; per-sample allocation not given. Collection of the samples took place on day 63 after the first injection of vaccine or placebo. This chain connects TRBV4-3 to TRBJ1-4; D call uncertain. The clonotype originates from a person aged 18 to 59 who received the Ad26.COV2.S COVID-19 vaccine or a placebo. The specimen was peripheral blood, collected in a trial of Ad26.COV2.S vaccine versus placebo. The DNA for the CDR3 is TGCGCCAGCAGCCAAGGACTGGGGACTAATGAAAAACTGTTTTTT. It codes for CASSQGLGTNEKLFF.